This paragraph covers one T cell receptor beta chain sequence. The antigen it recognizes is unknown. No much larger clone exists at a distance of one base, and base qualities are not known. This specimen belongs to a study of blood T cell repertoires in COVID-19 (dated by TCRdb to the early 2020s). In terms of the full investigation: Samples covering the acute and convalescent phases of COVID-19 were provided by collaborators in the United States, Italy and Spain. The prospective study material was composed of cDNA or gDNA derived from T cells, B-cell-depleted T cells, or PBMCs. The dataset comprised deeply sampled blood TCRbeta repertoires from subjects exposed to, actively infected with, or recovered from COVID-19. The repertoires were made available in a free public database intended to serve as a resource for research on the immune response to SARS-CoV-2. Samples came from the ongoing ImmuneRACE study (first 160 participants) plus 1,254 subjects from 6 global collaborators. Sample metadata almost always included a de-identified subject ID, COVID-19 status, age in years and sex. HLA class I and class II types, where available, came from metadata supplied by the sample provider rather than from assay-based typing.

The immunoSEQ Assay, a bias-controlled multiplex PCR, was used to amplify TCRbeta CDR3 regions from genomic DNA. The paper's data handling went like this. Within the assay, amplification of reference gene primers was used to estimate how many nucleated cells each sample contained. To quantify the absolute abundance of each unique TCRbeta CDR3 rearrangement, sequence reads were collapsed and filtered. For each sample, productive Simpson clonality was calculated by taking the square root of Simpson's diversity index across productive rearrangements. Sourced from immuneACCESS, this table was stored by TCRdb with only in-frame sequences that have V and J called. A share of the clones is absent; for the studies checked, an unresolved V gene accounts for under half, and the remainder has no known explanation. Clone size and V and J calls were adopted from that table, with D and trimming inferred from the DNA. The sample yields around 140,000 clones; 85% to 90% were counted once. The ten largest clones represent roughly 6.6% of the sample.

The collaborating institutions used their own protocols to collect whole blood in K2EDTA tubes. For TCRbeta analysis, collaborators shipped samples in one of three forms: frozen whole blood, isolated PBMCs, or DNA extracted from either of those sample types. The full study reports these points: Clinical and demographic metadata were provided uncurated, with the amount varying by source and participant.

This clonotype was sampled from a man at least 80 years old with acute or convalescent COVID-19. Sequencing was done on a sample of peripheral blood.

The CDR3 amino acid sequence is: CASSPALEQFF. The sequence in DNA is TGTGCCAGCAGCCCCGCCCTAGAGCAGTTCTTC. In this chain, TRBV28 is recombined with TRBJ2-1; too little of a D gene remains to name it. Trimming at the junction amounts to 6 bases on V and 10 bases on J, and the germline ends lie 10 bases apart. CDR1 and CDR2 were assigned from the germline V gene as MDHEN and SYDVKM. The CDR3 sequence holds 11 residues, the cysteine and phenylalanine included. The DNA shown is the 33-base CDR3, in frame from base 1. Full variable domain (CDR3 extended with the reference TRBV28 and TRBJ2-1 proteins): DVKVTQSSRYLVKRTGEKVFLECVQDMDHENMFWYRQDPGLGLRLIYFSYDVKMKEKGDIPEGYSVSREKKERFSLILESASTNQTSMYLCASSPALEQFFGPGTRLTVL.